Here is one T cell receptor beta chain with its context. The CDR3 does not close with the conserved phenylalanine or tryptophan, likely indicating a read error. The DNA is omitted, as the CDR3 cannot be located on it reliably, and the CDR3 follows TCRdb's listing. TCRdb used MiXCR to reprocess the PCR reads, holding one entry per CDR3 protein. The sample records more than 15,000 distinct CDR3 sequences, about 42% being singletons. The sample comes from a study of tumor-infiltrating lymphocytes in oesophageal squamous cell carcinoma. Sequencing was done on a sample of normal esophageal tissue next to the tumor. The clonotype comes from a female donor with esophageal squamous cell carcinoma.

CDR3 in amino acids: CASSPNQETQYFGP. The chain uses TRBV18 and TRBJ2-3; the D call TRBD2 from the table was never checked on the DNA. CDR1 KGHSH and CDR2 LQKENI come from the germline V gene. The length of the CDR3 is 14 amino acids, counting both ends.